The 9 T cell receptor beta chains below all came from one sample that was sequenced in a study of T cell repertoires in cytomegalovirus infection. Their antigens remain unidentified. Via MiXCR, TCRdb re-called the reads, giving one row per CDR3 protein. This table has fewer than 900,000 distinct CDR3 sequences, roughly 29% appearing once. Sample: cultured CD8+ T cells from PBMCs, taken from culture after CMV antigen stimulation. The receptors derive from a human donor in good health (CMV status not recorded). Some clones in this sample may be carry-over from other donors' samples.

There are a few counts of this clonotype. The rearrangement uses TRBV4-1 and TRBJ2-1, with D perhaps assigned TRBD1 or TRBD2 (5 bases each). Germline assignment: CDR1 MGHRA and CDR2 YSYEKL. V shed 4 bases and J shed 7 bases, with 17 bases lying between them. The CDR3 has 15 residues. The chain's CDR3 is CASSLFSPEGNEQFF. CDR3 bases: TGCGCCAGCAGCCTTTTCTCTCCCGAGGGGAATGAGCAGTTCTTC.

This clonotype was seen at least ten times. The limits of the CDR3 on the DNA are not certain, so only TCRdb's listed CDR3 is given. The chain has TRBV27 and TRBJ1-5. The CDR3 length equals 17 residues, ends included. CDR1 is MNHEY, CDR2 SMNVEV, per germline (reference sequence). The CDR3: CASSSSGGGYSNQPQHF.

The V call is TRBV20-1, the J call TRBJ2-5, with D tentatively TRBD1 (5 bases). CDR3 length: 14 residues. Germline V gene lookup returns CDR1 DFQATT and CDR2 SNEGSKA (reference sequence). The V and J ends lost 1 base and 6 bases respectively, with 15 bases between them. CDR3 coding DNA: TGCAGTGCTAGAGGGTCCCAGGGTAGAAAGACCCAGTACTTC. This sequence encodes CSARGSQGRKTQYF.

The V and J genes are TRBV19 and TRBJ1-5; a possible D gene is TRBD1 (5 bases). The V gene's germline CDR1 is LNHDA and CDR2 SQIVND (reference sequence). The CDR3 runs to 15 residues. Trimming removed 5 bases at V and 4 bases at J, with 15 bases between. The CDR3 region is CASSLWDGDNQPQHF. The CDR3 DNA reads TGTGCCAGTAGTCTCTGGGACGGAGATAATCAGCCCCAGCATTTT.

This clonotype occurred many times. This chain uses TRBV7-2 with TRBJ2-3; a possible D gene is TRBD2 (6 bases). This CDR3 region has 17 residues. Germline V gene sequence: CDR1 SGHTA, CDR2 FQGNSA. V was clipped by 6 bases and J by 2 bases, with 21 bases between them. CDR3 region: CASSSGWGDEDTDTQYF. The CDR3 region has the DNA TGTGCCAGCAGTTCAGGTTGGGGGGACGAGGACACAGATACGCAGTATTTT. Based on the CDR3 plus reference TRBV7-2 and TRBJ2-3, the full variable domain is GAGVSQSPSNKVTEKGKDVELRCDPISGHTALYWYRQSLGQGLEFLIYFQGNSAPDKSGLPSDRFSAERTGGSVSTLTIQRTQQEDSAVYLCASSSGWGDEDTDTQYFGPGTRLTVL.

V and J are TRBV25-1 and TRBJ1-2; D possibly corresponds to TRBD1 (6 bases). The CDR3 is 17 residues long. V was pared by 1 base and J by 4 bases, with 19 bases between. CDR1 is MGHDK, CDR2 SYGVNS, per germline. In DNA, the CDR3 is TGTGCCAGCAGTGAATCTCCCTGGGGGGCGCCCCTCTATGGCTACACCTTC. Its translation is CASSESPWGAPLYGYTF.

Note on this clonotype: One end of the junction varies from germline; a read error may be responsible. The chain recombines TRBV7-8 with TRBJ1-5; 8 bases fit TRBD1. The CDR3 is made up of 16 amino acids. The germline gives CDR1 SGHVS, CDR2 FQNEAQ. CDR3 nucleotides: TGTGCCAGCAGCTCTGCAGGGGGCGCGGGCAATCAGCCCCGGCATTTT. Residues: CASSSAGGAGNQPRHF.

V is TRBV7-9 and J is TRBJ1-2, with D possibly TRBD1 on 6 matching bases. The CDR3 sequence is 13 residues long. V was clipped by 5 bases and J by 8 bases, with 15 bases between them. Germline CDR1 SEHNR, CDR2 FQNEAQ (reference sequence). The CDR3 coding sequence is TGTGCCAGCAGCCCCTGGCCAGGGGAAGGCTACACCTTC. This encodes CASSPWPGEGYTF. The variable domain in full, with the rest retrieved from reference TRBV7-9 and TRBJ1-2, is DTGVSQNPRHKITKRGQNVTFRCDPISEHNRLYWYRQTLGQGPEFLTYFQNEAQLEKSRLLSDRFSAERPKGSFSTLEIQRTEQGDSAMYLCASSPWPGEGYTFGSGTRLTVV.

This clonotype was counted between two and nine times. The rearrangement uses TRBV5-6 and TRBJ2-3; TRBD2 aligns across 8 bases. The CDR3 has 15 amino acids. Germline assignment: CDR1 SGHDT and CDR2 YYEEEE. V shed 2 bases and J 6 bases; nucleotides not matched to a gene: 8. The CDR3 is CASSLLGLEGDTQYF. In nucleotides, the CDR3 is TGTGCCAGCAGCTTACTGGGACTAGAGGGCGATACGCAGTATTTT.